The entry below describes one TCR beta chain. The CDR3 spans 14 residues. With V trimmed by 4 bases and J by 6 bases, 4 bases remained unmatched. Per germline, CDR1 LNHDA and CDR2 SQIVND (reference sequence). The data were taken from a study of blood T cell repertoires in COVID-19. As for the study in general: PBMCs, B-cell-depleted T cells, or T cells were the source of the cDNA or gDNA that made up the material.

Original handling: Reference gene primer amplification in the assay estimated nucleated cell counts. Sequenced by immunoSEQ multiplex PCR; TCRdb stores in-frame clones only, minus some. The D gene and trimming were derived from the DNA, and the V and J assignments and clone size from that table. The table has 250,000 or so clones, about 82% seen once; the top ten hold around 12%. The V gene is TRBV19, the J gene TRBJ2-1; TRBD2 aligns across 9 bases. Material for sequencing was peripheral blood. This receptor was taken from an older man with acute or convalescent COVID-19. The CDR3 DNA follows: TGTGCCAGTAGTAGCGGGGGGGGTTCCAATGAGCAGTTCTTC. It specifies CASSSGGGSNEQFF.